The 8 T cell receptor beta chains listed next were all sequenced from one sample in a study of cytomegalovirus exposure and HLA in healthy donors. Primers for the PCR totalled 60 Vbeta and 13 Jbeta. The repertoire was sequenced with immunoSEQ multiplex PCR; TCRdb's copy has only in-frame clones and lacks some. The table has approximately 82,000 clones, around 76% seen once. The sequencing sample was made of PBMCs. These receptors came from a woman between 50 and 59 years old in good health and CMV-seropositive.

This chain uses TRBV15 with TRBJ2-7, with a weak D call TRBD1 (5 bases). V was pared by 0 bases and J by 7 bases, with 16 bases between. This CDR3 comprises 15 residues. Germline V gene lookup returns CDR1 LNHNV and CDR2 YYDKDF (reference sequence). The CDR3 nucleotides are TGTGCCACCAGCAGAGAGACAGCCCTCTCGGGTGAGCAGTACTTC. Translated: CATSRETALSGEQYF.

The table lists this clone with a few counts. The gene calls are TRBV29-1 and TRBJ1-1; no clear D. Per the germline V gene, CDR1 is SQVTM and CDR2 is ANQGSEA. Trimming shortened V by 3 bases and J by 4 bases, and 9 bases separated the two germline ends. The CDR3 spans 12 residues. The CDR3: CSVEAGGTEAFF. For the CDR3, the DNA is TGCAGCGTTGAGGCCGGCGGCACTGAAGCTTTCTTT.

With regard to this clone: This sample also contains other DNA sequences that code for the same CDR3. Here the CDR3 DNA reads TGTGCCTGGTTGGACAGGGGCGGCTACACCTTC. Protein: CAWLDRGGYTF. The chain recombines TRBV30 with TRBJ1-2, with TRBD1 matching 9 bases. Germline lookup yields CDR1 GTSNPN and CDR2 SVGIG (reference sequence). The CDR3 totals 11 residues. The trim removed 5 bases at V and 8 bases at J, leaving 3 bases unmatched.

The chain joins TRBV11-3 to TRBJ1-1; D call uncertain. Germline-derived CDR1 and CDR2 are SGHNT and YENEEA. V lost 5 bases and J 1 base, leaving 8 bases between the germline ends. The CDR3 consists of 13 residues. CDR3 amino acids: CASSRFWNTEAFF. For the CDR3, the DNA is TGTGCCAGCAGCCGTTTCTGGAACACTGAAGCTTTCTTT.

The chain employs TRBV6-1 and TRBJ2-7; TRBD1 aligns across 8 bases. V trimming: 4 bases; J trimming: 3 bases; junction bases outside the gene matches: 23. The germline V gene has CDR1 MNHNS and CDR2 SASEGT. The CDR3 has 20 amino acids. Written as DNA, the CDR3 is TGTGCCAGCAGTGGAACCGACAGGGGCGAAACCATTGCCCTGGTCTACGAGCAGTACTTC. Amino acid sequence: CASSGTDRGETIALVYEQYF.

This clone occurred once. This chain joins TRBV19 and TRBJ1-5; 10 positions match TRBD1. This CDR3 comprises 14 residues. The V gene end was trimmed by 9 bases and the J gene end by 4 bases; junction bases not matched to a gene: 6. Germline V CDR1 and CDR2: LNHDA, SQIVND (reference sequence). CDR3 sequence reads: CASRSDRGNQPQHF. CDR3 sequence (DNA): TGTGCCAGCCGCTCGGACAGGGGGAATCAGCCCCAGCATTTT.

This chain links TRBV18 with TRBJ1-2, with 7 nucleotides matching TRBD1. With V trimmed by 4 bases and J by 6 bases, 11 bases remained unmatched. Germline CDR1 is KGHSH and CDR2 is LQKENI. This CDR3 spans 15 amino acids. Written as DNA, the CDR3 is TGTGCCAGCTCACAGGGATCCGGGACAGAACATGGCTACACCTTC. Translation gives CASSQGSGTEHGYTF.

The V gene is TRBV6-5, the J gene TRBJ1-1; D might be TRBD1 (6 bases). CDR3 length: 13 amino acids. The V gene's germline CDR1 is MNHEY and CDR2 SVGAGI. V was pared by 10 bases and J by 1 base, with 13 bases between. The CDR3 region has the DNA TGTGCCACCACTGTGGGACAGAACACTGAAGCTTTCTTT. As protein: CATTVGQNTEAFF.